Below, one T cell receptor beta chain is given with its context. Its target antigen remains unknown. No quality values exist for individual bases; no much larger clone is one base distant. The CDR3 numbers 19 residues from cysteine through phenylalanine. Only the CDR3 DNA stays, 57 bases, in frame from base 1. At diagnosis, tumor, uninvolved tumor-adjacent lung and peripheral blood were collected and then preserved as a mix of FFPE and fresh-frozen material. For TCR repertoire profiling, the blood samples were analyzed as peripheral blood mononuclear cells. The data were taken from a study of T cells in localized non-small cell lung cancer (TCRdb year 2020). Study-wide context: T cell repertoires of a few hundred early-stage NSCLC patients were analyzed, with tumors being compared against uninvolved tumor-adjacent lungs. The cohort comprised 200 to 300 treatment-naïve NSCLC patients with resected, localized lung tumors. The mean age of the NSCLC patients was about 67 years, with 120 to 150 men and around 100 women. On the study overall, not on this receptor specifically: Since the design was exploratory, TCR variables were selected using unadjusted p-values with no false-discovery rate correction. Higher T cell density in blood was associated with longer overall survival, whereas higher clonality in adjacent lung was associated with shorter survival. A median of roughly 58 of the top 100 tumor clones were detected in paired uninvolved adjacent lung, and some 30 of these tumor clones were also found among the top 100 clones of the paired uninvolved adjacent lung. Multi-region tumor sequencing was not performed, so intratumor heterogeneity could not be excluded. Uninvolved tumor-adjacent lung showed the highest T cell clonality, higher than tumor, which suggests more focused antigenic responses in the uninvolved tumor-adjacent lung.

The immunoSEQ Assay was used to sequence TCR beta CDR3 regions from DNA. Concerning the study's data processing: T cell density was computed as TCR beta template counts normalized to usable DNA estimated by amplifying housekeeping genes. Using the preseqR package, richness was estimated by extrapolating to 120,000 templates for tissue samples and 400,000 templates for PBMC samples. Clonality was defined by subtracting Pielou's evenness from one. To identify tissue-enriched TCRs, differential abundance testing was run on productive amino-acid clonotypes with a minimum total count of 5 and an alpha of 0.1. The Jaccard Index and the Morisita Overlap Index were used to quantify repertoire overlap between compartments. TCR beta CDR3s were clustered by GLIPH together with public tetramer-defined viral CDR3s, and at least three viral sequences plus V-gene enrichment were required for viral motifs. Held by TCRdb, this immuneACCESS table contains in-frame sequences only and omits some clones. Under half of the omission traces to an unresolved V gene where checked; the cause of the rest is unknown. V and J calls and clone size are given by that table; D and trimming were obtained from the DNA. The sample has more than 15,000 clones on record, 91% of them singletons. The ten largest clones represent about 3% of the sample.

This chain is built from TRBV21-1 and TRBJ2-6. TRBV21-1 is a recognized pseudogene. The sample here was peripheral blood, taken before any cancer treatment. The receptor was isolated from a woman aged 40 to 75 with stage I lung adenocarcinoma. The CDR3 is CASSENPPEGSSGANVLTF. The bases read TGTGCCAGCAGCGAGAACCCTCCAGAGGGGAGCTCTGGGGCCAACGTCCTGACTTTC.